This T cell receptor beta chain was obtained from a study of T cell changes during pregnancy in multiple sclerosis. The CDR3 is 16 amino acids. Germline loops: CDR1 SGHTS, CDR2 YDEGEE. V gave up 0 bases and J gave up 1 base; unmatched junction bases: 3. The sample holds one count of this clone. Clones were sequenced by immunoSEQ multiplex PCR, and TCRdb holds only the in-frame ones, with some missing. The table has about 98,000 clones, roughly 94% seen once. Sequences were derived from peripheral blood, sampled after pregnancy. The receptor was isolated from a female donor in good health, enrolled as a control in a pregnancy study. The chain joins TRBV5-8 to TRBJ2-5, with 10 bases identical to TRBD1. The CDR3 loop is CASSLGTGGLQETQYF. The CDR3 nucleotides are TGTGCCAGCAGCTTGGGGACAGGGGGGCTCCAAGAGACCCAGTACTTC.